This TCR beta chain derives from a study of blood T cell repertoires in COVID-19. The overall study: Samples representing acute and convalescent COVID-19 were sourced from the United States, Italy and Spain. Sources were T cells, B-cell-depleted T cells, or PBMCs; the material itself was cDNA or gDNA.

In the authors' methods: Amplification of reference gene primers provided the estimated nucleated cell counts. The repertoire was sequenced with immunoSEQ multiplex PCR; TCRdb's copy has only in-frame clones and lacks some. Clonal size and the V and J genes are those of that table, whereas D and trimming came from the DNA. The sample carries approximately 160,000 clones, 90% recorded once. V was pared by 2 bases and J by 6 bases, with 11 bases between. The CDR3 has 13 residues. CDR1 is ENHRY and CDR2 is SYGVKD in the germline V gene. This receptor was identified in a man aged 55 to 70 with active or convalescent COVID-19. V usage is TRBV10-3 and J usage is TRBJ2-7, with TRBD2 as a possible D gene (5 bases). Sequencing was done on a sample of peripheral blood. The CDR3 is CAISEREGVEQYF. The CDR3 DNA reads TGTGCCATCAGTGAGCGGGAAGGAGTCGAGCAGTACTTC.